These T cell receptor beta chains were read from a single sample in a study of sequential checkpoint blockade in melanoma. The method was immunoSEQ multiplex PCR; TCRdb's version includes in-frame clones alone and lacks a portion of them. The table has around 20,000 clones, approximately 58% seen once. The specimen comprised CD8+ T cells sorted from blood (inferred from file names), sampled from a patient given nivolumab and ipilimumab in sequence. The receptors shown here come from a human donor with melanoma. Each CDR3 is given without its conserved first and last residue. The D gene is left open where the match is weak.

V,J,D,CDR3
TRBV10-3,TRBJ2-7,TRBD1,AISEPAGQGSYEQY
TRBV7-6,TRBJ2-1,NA,ASSLAIQGINEQF
TRBV6-5,TRBJ1-1,NA,ASSPARGAEAF
TRBV6-1,TRBJ1-2,NA,ASSEWGDYGYT
TRBV9,TRBJ1-4,TRBD1,ASSVGDRATNEKLF
TRBV18,TRBJ1-3,TRBD1,ASSSTGTGLLHSGNTIY
TRBV27,TRBJ2-1,NA,ASSLIQGVPGNEF
TRBV7-8,TRBJ2-5,NA,ASSWVSGSQETQY
TRBV7-6,TRBJ2-7,NA,ASTDNEQY
TRBV2,TRBJ1-5,NA,ASSERWAGLYQPQH
TRBV28,TRBJ2-7,TRBD2,ASTLLAGYEQY
TRBV6-1,TRBJ1-5,NA,ASSSGGSNQPQH
TRBV30,TRBJ2-3,TRBD2,AWSVGGELAVNWGDTQY
TRBV6-1,TRBJ2-7,TRBD2,ASSAPSGRGYEQY
TRBV4-1,TRBJ2-5,NA,ASSQGRGTETQY
TRBV10-2,TRBJ2-7,NA,ASSEPQGVREQY
TRBV29-1,TRBJ2-2,NA,SIHMDTGELF
TRBV27,TRBJ2-1,NA,ASSVDRLANNEQF
TRBV5-8,NA,TRBD2,ASPQGTSGRYEQY
TRBV2,TRBJ2-7,TRBD1,ASSGTGAYEQY
TRBV15,TRBJ1-4,NA,ATSTGATNEKLF
TRBV6-5,TRBJ1-3,NA,ASSAITYSGNTIY
TRBV7-9,TRBJ1-1,NA,ASSPSLNTEAF
TRBV28,TRBJ1-6,TRBD1,ASGTALNSPLH
TRBV2,TRBJ2-7,NA,ASSVGGGPYEQY
TRBV29-1,TRBJ2-2,TRBD2,SVEGLAGGLDTGELF
TRBV5-1,TRBJ1-1,NA,ASSLKNSNPNTEAF
TRBV21-1,TRBJ2-7,NA,ASSKARASTYEQY
TRBV6-5,TRBJ1-2,NA,ASSYGPFSNYGYT
TRBV6-5,TRBJ1-5,NA,ASSKTGWSNQPQH
TRBV4-2,TRBJ2-1,NA,ASSQDGTNYNEQF
TRBV6-5,TRBJ1-6,NA,ASSYTTGWGNSPLH
TRBV6-5,TRBJ1-1,NA,ASSYGAHTEAF
TRBV14,TRBJ1-2,NA,ASSPRVGRANYGYT
TRBV11-2,TRBJ2-3,TRBD2,ASSPTSGTTDTQY
TRBV5-6,TRBJ2-7,NA,ASSFTREMANEQY
TRBV4-1,NA,TRBD2,ASSQEGLAGDEQY
TRBV4-1,TRBJ2-1,TRBD1,ASSQVTGGDEQF
TRBV4-1,TRBJ2-7,TRBD2,ASSQDRAGVYEQY
TRBV15,TRBJ1-2,NA,ATSRELLGTHGYT
TRBV7-9,NA,NA,ASSLAWETQY
TRBV5-4,TRBJ1-3,NA,ASSSWTAYSGNTIY
TRBV6-5,TRBJ1-4,TRBD1,ASWDRGGEKLF
TRBV19,TRBJ1-5,TRBD1,ASSPRQGPSGNQPQH
TRBV7-9,TRBJ1-2,NA,ASSPPGDYGYT
TRBV5-6,TRBJ2-1,TRBD2,ASSLTSGGYNEQF
TRBV2,TRBJ2-7,TRBD1,ASSSGTGTYEQY
TRBV30,TRBJ1-4,NA,AWSVLTNEKLF
TRBV6-5,TRBJ2-7,TRBD2,ASTGGGSYEQY
TRBV28,TRBJ1-1,NA,ASSPEGGRAAF
TRBV13,TRBJ2-1,NA,ASSLGGGAAYNEQF
TRBV7-9,TRBJ1-2,TRBD1,ASSTGGDGYT
TRBV6-6,TRBJ2-7,TRBD1,ASSYGTGAYEQY
TRBV7-6,TRBJ2-1,TRBD1,ASSRRSGTEYNEQF